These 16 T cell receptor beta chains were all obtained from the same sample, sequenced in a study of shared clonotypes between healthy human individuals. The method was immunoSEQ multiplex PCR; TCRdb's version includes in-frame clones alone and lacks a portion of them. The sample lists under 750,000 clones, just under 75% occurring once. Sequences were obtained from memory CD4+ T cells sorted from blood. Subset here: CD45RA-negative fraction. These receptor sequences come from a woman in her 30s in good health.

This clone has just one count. CDR3 bases: TGTGCCAGCAGTAATAGACCCCTCAGCGGGGAGCTGTTTTTT. This translates into CASSNRPLSGELFF. V is TRBV28 and J is TRBJ2-2, with D unclear. CDR1 MDHEN and CDR2 SYDVKM come from the germline V gene. This CDR3 spans 14 amino acids. The germline V and J ends were trimmed by 5 bases and 7 bases, with 14 bases remaining between them.

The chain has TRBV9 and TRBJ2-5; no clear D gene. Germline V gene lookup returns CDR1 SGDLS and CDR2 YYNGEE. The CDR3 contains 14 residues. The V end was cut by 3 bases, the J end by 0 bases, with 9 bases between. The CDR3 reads CASSATLYQETQYF. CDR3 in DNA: TGTGCCAGCAGCGCAACCCTGTACCAAGAGACCCAGTACTTC.

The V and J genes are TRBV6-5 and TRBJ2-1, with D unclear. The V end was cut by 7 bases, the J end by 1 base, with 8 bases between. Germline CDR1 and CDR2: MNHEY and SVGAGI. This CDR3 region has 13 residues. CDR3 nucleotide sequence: TGTGCCAGCACCCCGGATTCCTACAATGAGCAGTTCTTC. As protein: CASTPDSYNEQFF.

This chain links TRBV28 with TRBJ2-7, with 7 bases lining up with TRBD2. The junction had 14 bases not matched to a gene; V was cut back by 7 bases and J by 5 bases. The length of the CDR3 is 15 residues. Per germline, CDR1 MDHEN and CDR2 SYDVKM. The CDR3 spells CASKGGVYPANEQYF. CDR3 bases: TGTGCCAGCAAGGGAGGGGTCTATCCGGCCAACGAGCAGTACTTC.

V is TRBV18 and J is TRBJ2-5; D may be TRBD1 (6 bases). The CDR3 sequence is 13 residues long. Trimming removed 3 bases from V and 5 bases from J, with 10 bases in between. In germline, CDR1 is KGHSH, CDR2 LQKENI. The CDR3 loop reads CASSPTRGETQYF. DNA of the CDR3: TGTGCCAGCTCACCCACGAGGGGGGAGACCCAGTACTTC.

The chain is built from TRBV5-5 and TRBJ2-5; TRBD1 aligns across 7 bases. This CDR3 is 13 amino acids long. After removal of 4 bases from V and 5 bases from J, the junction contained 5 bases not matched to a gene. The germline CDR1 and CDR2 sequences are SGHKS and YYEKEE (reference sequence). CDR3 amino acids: CASSMTGFETQYF. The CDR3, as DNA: TGTGCCAGCAGCATGACAGGGTTTGAGACCCAGTACTTC.

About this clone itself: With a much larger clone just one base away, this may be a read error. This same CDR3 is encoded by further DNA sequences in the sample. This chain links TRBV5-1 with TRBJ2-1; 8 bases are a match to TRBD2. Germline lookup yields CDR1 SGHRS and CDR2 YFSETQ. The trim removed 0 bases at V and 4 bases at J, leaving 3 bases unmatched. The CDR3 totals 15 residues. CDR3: CASSLASGGYNEQFF. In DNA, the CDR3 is TGCGCCAGCAGCTTGGCGAGCGGGGGATACAATGAGCAGTTCTTC.

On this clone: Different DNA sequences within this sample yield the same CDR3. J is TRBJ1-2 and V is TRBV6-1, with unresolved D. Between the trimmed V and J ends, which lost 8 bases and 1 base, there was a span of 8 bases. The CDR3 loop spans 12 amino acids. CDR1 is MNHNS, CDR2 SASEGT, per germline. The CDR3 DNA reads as TGTGCCAGCCGTCGGGTTAACTATGGCTACACCTTC. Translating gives CASRRVNYGYTF.

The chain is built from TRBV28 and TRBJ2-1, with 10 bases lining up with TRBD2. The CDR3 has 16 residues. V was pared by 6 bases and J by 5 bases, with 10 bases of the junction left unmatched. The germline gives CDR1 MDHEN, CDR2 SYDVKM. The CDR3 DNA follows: TGTGCCAGCAGCCGGACCGGGACTAGCGTAGACAATGAGCAGTTCTTC. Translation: CASSRTGTSVDNEQFF. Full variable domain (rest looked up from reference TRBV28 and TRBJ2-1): DVKVTQSSRYLVKRTGEKVFLECVQDMDHENMFWYRQDPGLGLRLIYFSYDVKMKEKGDIPEGYSVSREKKERFSLILESASTNQTSMYLCASSRTGTSVDNEQFFGPGTRLTVL.

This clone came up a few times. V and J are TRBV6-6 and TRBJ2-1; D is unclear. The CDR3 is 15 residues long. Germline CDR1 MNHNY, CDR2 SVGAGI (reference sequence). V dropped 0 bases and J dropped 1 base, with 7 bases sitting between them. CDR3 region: CASSYSPESYNEQFF. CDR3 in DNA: TGTGCCAGCAGTTACTCACCGGAATCCTACAATGAGCAGTTCTTC.

CDR3 amino acids: CATSRDRSVRYEQYF. CDR3 DNA sequence: TGTGCCACCAGCAGAGACAGGTCGGTGAGATACGAGCAGTACTTC. This rearrangement joins TRBV15 to TRBJ2-7; D is unclear. V was clipped by 0 bases and J by 4 bases, with 13 bases between them. CDR1 and CDR2 from the germline V gene are LNHNV and YYDKDF (reference sequence). The CDR3 spans 15 residues.

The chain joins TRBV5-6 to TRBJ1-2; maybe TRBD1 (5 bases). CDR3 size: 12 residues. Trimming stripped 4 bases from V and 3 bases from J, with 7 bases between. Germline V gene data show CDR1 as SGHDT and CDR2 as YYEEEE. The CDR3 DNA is TGTGCCAGCAGCGGGGGTGACTATGGCTACACCTTC. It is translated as CASSGGDYGYTF.

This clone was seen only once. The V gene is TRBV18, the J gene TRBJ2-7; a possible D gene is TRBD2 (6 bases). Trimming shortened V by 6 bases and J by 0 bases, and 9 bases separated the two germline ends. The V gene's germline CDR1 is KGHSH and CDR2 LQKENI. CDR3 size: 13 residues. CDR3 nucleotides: TGTGCCAGCTCGGGCGGGACCTCCTACGAGCAGTACTTC. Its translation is CASSGGTSYEQYF.

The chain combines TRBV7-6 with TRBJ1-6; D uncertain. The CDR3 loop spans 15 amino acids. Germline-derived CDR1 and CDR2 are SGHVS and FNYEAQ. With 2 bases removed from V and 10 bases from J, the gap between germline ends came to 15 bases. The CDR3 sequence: CASSLSTREESPLHF. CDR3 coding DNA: TGTGCCAGCAGCTTATCCACAAGGGAGGAATCACCCCTCCACTTT.

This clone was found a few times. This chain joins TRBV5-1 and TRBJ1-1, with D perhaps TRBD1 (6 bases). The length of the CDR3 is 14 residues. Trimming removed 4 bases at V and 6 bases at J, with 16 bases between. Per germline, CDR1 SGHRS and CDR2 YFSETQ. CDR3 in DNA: TGCGCCAGCAGCCTAACAGGGATATTCGCTGAAGCTTTCTTT. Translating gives CASSLTGIFAEAFF.

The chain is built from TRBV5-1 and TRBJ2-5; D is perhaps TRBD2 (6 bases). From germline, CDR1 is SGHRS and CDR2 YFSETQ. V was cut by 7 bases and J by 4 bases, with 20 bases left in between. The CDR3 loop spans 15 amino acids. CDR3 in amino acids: CASSWGDSFGETQYF. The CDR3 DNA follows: TGCGCCAGCTCCTGGGGGGATTCCTTCGGAGAGACCCAGTACTTC.